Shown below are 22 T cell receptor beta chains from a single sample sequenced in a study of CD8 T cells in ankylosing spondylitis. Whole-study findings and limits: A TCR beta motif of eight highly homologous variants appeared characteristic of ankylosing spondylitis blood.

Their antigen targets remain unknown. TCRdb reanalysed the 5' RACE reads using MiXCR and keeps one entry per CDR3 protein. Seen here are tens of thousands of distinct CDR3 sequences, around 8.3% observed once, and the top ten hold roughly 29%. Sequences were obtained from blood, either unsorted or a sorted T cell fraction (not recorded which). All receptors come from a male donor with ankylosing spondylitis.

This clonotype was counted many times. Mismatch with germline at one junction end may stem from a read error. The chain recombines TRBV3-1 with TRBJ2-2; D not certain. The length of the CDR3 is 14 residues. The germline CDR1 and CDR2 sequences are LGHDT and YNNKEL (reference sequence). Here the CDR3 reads CASSQDHSTEELFF. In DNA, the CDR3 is TGTGCCAGCAGCCAAGACCATTCCACCGAGGAGCTGTTTTTT.

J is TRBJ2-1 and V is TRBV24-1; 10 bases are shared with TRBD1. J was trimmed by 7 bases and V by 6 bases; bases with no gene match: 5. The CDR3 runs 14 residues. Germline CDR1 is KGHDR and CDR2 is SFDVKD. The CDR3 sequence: CATSRPGQGNEQFF. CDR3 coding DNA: TGTGCCACCAGTCGCCCGGGACAGGGGAATGAGCAGTTCTTC.

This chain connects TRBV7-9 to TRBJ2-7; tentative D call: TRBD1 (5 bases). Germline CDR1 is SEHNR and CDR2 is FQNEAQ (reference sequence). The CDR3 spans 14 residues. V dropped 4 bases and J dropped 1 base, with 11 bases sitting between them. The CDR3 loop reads CASSSGHKSYEQYV. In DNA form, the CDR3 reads TGTGCCAGCAGCTCCGGACACAAATCCTACGAGCAGTACGTC.

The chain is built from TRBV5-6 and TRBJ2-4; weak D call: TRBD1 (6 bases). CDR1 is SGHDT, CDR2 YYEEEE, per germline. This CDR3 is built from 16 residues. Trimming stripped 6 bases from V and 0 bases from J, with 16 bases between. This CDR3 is CASTPTGALAKNIQYF. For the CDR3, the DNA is TGTGCCAGCACTCCGACAGGAGCTTTAGCCAAAAACATTCAGTACTTC.

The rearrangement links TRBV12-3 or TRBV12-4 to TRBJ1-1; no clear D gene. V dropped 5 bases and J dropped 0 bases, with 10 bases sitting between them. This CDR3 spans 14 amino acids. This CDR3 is CASSADGLNTEAFF. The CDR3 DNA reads TGTGCCAGCAGTGCGGACGGGCTGAACACTGAAGCTTTCTTT.

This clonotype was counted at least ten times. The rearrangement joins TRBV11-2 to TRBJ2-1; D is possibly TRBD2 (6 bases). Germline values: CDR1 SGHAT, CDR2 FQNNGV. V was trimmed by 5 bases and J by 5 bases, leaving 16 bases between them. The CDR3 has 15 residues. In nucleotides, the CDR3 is TGTGCCAGCAGCCCCGGTTTTGGGGGGAACAATGAGCAGTTCTTC. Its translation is CASSPGFGGNNEQFF.

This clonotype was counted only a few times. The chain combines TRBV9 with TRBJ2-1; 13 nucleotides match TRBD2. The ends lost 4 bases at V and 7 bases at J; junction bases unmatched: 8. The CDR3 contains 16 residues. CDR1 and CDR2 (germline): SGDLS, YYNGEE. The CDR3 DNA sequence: TGTGCCAGCAGCATTGGACTAGCGGGAGATTTGAATGAGCAGTTCTTC. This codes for CASSIGLAGDLNEQFF.

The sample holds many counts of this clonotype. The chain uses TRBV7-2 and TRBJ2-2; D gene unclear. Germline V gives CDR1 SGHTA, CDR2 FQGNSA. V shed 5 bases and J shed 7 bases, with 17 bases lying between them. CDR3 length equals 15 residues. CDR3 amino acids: CASSLYMFPDGELFF. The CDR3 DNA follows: TGTGCCAGCAGCCTCTACATGTTCCCGGACGGGGAGCTGTTTTTT.

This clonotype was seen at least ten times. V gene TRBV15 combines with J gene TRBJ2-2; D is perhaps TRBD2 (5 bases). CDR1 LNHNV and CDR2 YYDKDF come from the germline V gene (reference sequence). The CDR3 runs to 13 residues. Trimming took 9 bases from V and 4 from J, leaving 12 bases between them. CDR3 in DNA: TGTGCCACTGGTGAGGGAGTCACCGGGGAGCTGTTTTTT. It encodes CATGEGVTGELFF.

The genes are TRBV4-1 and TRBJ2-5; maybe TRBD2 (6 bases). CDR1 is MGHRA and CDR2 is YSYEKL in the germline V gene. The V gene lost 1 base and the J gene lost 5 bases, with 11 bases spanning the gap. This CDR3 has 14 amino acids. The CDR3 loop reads CASSQVGGSETQYF. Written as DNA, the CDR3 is TGCGCCAGCAGCCAAGTTGGGGGGTCGGAGACCCAGTACTTC.

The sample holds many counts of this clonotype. For the CDR3, the DNA is TGCAGTGCTAGAGACGTGACAGGGAGCTCCTACAATGAGCAGTTCTTC. Protein product: CSARDVTGSSYNEQFF. The chain employs TRBV20-1 and TRBJ2-1; 7 bases match TRBD1. Germline CDR1 is DFQATT and CDR2 is SNEGSKA (reference sequence). Trimming at V came to 0 bases and at J to 0 bases, leaving 5 bases not matched to a gene. The CDR3 runs 16 residues.

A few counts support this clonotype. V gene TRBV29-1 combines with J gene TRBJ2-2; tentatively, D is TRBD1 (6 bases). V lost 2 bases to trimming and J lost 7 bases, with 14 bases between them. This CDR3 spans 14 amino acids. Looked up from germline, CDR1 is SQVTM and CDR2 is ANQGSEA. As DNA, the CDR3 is TGCAGCGTTGAAACAGGGAATAATGGCGGGGAGCTGTTTTTT. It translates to CSVETGNNGGELFF.

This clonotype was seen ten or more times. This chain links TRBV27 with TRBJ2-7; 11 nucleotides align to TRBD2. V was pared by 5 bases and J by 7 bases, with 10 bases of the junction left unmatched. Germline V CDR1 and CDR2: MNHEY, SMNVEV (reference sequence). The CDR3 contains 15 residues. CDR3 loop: CASSLVAGGPGEQYF. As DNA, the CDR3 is TGTGCCAGCAGTCTTGTAGCGGGAGGGCCAGGAGAGCAGTACTTC.

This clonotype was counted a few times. CDR3 sequence: CASSFYRTHATNEKLFF. In DNA form, the CDR3 reads TGTGCCAGCAGCTTCTACCGGACACATGCAACTAATGAAAAACTGTTTTTT. The rearrangement joins TRBV5-8 to TRBJ1-4; the D gene is possibly TRBD1 (5 bases). Germline assignment: CDR1 SGHTS and CDR2 YDEGEE. Trimming took off 2 bases at V and 0 bases at J, with 14 bases between the two ends. The CDR3 sequence is 17 residues long. Together with reference TRBV5-8 and TRBJ1-4, the CDR3 gives the full variable domain: EAGVTQSPTHLIKTRGQQATLRCSPISGHTSVYWYQQALGLGLQFLLWYDEGEERNRGNFPPRFSGRQFPNYSSELNVNALELEDSALYLCASSFYRTHATNEKLFFGSGTQLSVL.

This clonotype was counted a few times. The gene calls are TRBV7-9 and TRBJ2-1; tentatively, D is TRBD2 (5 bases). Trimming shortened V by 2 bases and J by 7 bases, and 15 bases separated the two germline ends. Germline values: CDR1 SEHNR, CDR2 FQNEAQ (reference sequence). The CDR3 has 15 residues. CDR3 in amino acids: CASSLIGPGENEQFF. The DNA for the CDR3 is TGTGCCAGCAGCTTAATAGGGCCCGGGGAGAATGAGCAGTTCTTC.

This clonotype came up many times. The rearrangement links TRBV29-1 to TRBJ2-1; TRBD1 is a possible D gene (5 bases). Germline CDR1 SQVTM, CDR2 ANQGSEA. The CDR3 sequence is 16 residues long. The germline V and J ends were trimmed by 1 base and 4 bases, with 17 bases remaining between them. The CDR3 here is CSVEGETGFPYNEQFF. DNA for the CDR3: TGCAGCGTTGAAGGGGAAACAGGTTTTCCTTACAATGAGCAGTTCTTC.

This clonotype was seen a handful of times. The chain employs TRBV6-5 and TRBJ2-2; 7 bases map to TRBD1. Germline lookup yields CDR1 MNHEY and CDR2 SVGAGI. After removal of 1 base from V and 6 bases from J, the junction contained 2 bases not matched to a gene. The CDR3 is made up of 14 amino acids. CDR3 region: CASSYYDRAGELFF. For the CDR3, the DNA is TGTGCCAGCAGTTACTACGACAGGGCCGGGGAGCTGTTTTTT.

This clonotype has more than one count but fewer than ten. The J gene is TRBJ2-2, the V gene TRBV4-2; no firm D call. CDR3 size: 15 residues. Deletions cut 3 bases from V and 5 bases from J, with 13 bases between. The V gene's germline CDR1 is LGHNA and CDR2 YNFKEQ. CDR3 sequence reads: CASSQESMPTGELFF. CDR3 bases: TGTGCCAGCAGCCAGGAATCCATGCCTACCGGGGAGCTGTTTTTT.

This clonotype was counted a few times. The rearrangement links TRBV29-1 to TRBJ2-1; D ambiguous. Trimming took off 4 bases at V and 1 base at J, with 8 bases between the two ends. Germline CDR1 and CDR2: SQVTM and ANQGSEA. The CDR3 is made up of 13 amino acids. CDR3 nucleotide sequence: TGCAGCGTTGCTGGGGAATCCTACAATGAGCAGTTCTTC. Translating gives CSVAGESYNEQFF.

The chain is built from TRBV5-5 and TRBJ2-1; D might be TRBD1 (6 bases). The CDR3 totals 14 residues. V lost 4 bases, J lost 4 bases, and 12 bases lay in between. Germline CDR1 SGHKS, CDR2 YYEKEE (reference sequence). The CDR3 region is CASSVPTGYNEQFF. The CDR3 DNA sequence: TGTGCCAGCAGCGTACCTACAGGGTACAATGAGCAGTTCTTC. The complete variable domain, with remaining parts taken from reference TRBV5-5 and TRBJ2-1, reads DAGVTQSPTHLIKTRGQQVTLRCSPISGHKSVSWYQQVLGQGPQFIFQYYEKEERGRGNFPDRFSARQFPNYSSELNVNALLLGDSALYLCASSVPTGYNEQFFGPGTRLTVL.

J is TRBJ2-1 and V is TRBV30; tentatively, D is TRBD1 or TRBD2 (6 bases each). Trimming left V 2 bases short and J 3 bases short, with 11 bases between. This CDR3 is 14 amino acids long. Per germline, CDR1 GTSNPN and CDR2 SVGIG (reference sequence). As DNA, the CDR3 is TGTGCCTGGAGTTACGGGGGCTTCTACAATGAGCAGTTCTTC. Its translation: CAWSYGGFYNEQFF.

The CDR3 loop is CAWVTGTGPLPAFF. DNA for the CDR3: TGTGCCTGGGTCACCGGGACAGGTCCTCTGCCGGCTTTCTTT. The genes are TRBV30 and TRBJ1-1, with 8 bases that match TRBD1. The CDR3 contains 14 residues. Germline values: CDR1 GTSNPN, CDR2 SVGIG (reference sequence). Trimming cost V 5 bases and J 11 bases; bases outside gene matches: 16.